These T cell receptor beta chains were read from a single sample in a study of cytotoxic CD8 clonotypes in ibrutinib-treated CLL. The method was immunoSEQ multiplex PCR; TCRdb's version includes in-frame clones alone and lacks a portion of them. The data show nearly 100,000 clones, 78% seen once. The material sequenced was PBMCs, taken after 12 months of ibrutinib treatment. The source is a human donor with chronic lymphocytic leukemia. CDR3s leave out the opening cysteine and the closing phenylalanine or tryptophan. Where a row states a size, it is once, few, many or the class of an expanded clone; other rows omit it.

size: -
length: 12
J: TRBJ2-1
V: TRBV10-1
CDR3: ASSYQTRDGGQF

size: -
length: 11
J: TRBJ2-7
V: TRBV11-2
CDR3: ASSLVAAYEQY

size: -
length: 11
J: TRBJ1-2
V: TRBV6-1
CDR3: ASSELDNYGYT

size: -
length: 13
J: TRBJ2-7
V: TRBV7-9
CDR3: ASSFARGGSSEQY

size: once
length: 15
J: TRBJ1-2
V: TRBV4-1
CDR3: ASSQARDTPTNYGYT

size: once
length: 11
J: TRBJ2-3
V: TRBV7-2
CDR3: ASSVSSGDTQY

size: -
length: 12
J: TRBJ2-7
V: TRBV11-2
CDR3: ASSLKAGPYEQY

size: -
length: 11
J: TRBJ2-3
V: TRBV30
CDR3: AGSRVSTDTQY

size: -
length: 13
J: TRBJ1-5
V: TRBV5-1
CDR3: ASSFSGFSNQPQH

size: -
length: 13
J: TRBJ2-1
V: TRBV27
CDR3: ASCHSRDGYNEQF

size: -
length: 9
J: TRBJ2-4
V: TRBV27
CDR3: ASRAGFHEY

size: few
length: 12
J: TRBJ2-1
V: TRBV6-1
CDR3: ASSRTGEGYEQF

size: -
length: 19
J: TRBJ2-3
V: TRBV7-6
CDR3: ASSLKPPGLAGNWGTDTQY

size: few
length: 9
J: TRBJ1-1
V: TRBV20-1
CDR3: SARPIEEAF

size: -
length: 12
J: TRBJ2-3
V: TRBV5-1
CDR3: ASSPGQGPDTQY

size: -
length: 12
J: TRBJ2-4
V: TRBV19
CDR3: ASSIATSKNIQY

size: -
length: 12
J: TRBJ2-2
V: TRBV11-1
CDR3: ASSQQGGTGELF

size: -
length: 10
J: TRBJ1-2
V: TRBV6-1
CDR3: ASTGINYGYT

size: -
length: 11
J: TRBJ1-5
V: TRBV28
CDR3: ASSPQSLQHQH

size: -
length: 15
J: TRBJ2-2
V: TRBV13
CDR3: ASSLSIFQGNTGELF

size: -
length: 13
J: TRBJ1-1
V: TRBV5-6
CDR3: ASSWGPGRGTEAF

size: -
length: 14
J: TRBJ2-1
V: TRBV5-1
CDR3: ASTAGVQPEYNEQF

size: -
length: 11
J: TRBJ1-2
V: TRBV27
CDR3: ASSSGTGRGYT

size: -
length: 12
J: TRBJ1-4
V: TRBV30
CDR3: AWNLNRGHEKLF

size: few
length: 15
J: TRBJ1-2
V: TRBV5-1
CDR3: ASSLRSTDAKDYGYT

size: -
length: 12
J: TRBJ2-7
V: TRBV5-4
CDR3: ASSPGQQSYEQY

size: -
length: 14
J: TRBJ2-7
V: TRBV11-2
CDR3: ASSLDRLGGVYEQY

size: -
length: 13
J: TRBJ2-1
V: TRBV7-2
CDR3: ASSWSSGGYDEQF

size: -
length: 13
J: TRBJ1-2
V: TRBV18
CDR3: ASSPWTSPDYGYT

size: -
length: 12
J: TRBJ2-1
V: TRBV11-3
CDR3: ASSFSSRDNEQF

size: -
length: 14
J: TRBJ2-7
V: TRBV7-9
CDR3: ASSAEVGLSSYEQY

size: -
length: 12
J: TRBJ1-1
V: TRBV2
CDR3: ASSESGTGTEAF

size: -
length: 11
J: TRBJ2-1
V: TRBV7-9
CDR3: ASSTTAYNEQF

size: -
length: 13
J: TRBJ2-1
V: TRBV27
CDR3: ASSFETLSYNEQF

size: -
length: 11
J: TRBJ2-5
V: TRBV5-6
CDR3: ASSLAYQETQY

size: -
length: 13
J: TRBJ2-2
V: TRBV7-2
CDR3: ASNPQGRGTGELF

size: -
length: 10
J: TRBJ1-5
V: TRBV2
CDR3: ASLGLNQPQH

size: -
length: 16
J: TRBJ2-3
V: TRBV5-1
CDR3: ASSFLSPGQGGADTQY

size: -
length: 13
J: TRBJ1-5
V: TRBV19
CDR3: ASSERGRSNQPQH

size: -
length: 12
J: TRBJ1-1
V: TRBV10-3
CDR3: AISESSVNTEAF

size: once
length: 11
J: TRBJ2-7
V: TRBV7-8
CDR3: ASSLISTYEQY